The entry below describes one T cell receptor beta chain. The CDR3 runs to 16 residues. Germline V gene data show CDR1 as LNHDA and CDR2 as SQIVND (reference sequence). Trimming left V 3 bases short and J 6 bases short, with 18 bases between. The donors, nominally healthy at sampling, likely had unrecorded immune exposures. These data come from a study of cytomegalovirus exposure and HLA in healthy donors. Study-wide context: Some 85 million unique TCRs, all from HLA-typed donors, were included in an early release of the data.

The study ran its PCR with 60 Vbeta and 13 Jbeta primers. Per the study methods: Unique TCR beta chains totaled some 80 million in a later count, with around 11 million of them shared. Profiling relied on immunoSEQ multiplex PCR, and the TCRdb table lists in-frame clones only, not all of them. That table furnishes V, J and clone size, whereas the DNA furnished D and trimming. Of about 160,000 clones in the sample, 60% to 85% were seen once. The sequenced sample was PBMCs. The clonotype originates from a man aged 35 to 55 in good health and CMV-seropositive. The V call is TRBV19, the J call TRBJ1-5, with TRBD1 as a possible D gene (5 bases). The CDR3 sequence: CASSIVRGGSSQPQHF. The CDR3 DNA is TGTGCCAGTAGTATTGTCCGTGGGGGGAGTAGTCAGCCCCAGCATTTT. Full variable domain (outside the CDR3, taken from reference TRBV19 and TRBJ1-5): DGGITQSPKYLFRKEGQNVTLSCEQNLNHDAMYWYRQDPGQGLRLIYYSQIVNDFQKGDIAEGYSVSREKKESFPLTVTSAQKNPTAFYLCASSIVRGGSSQPQHFGDGTRLSIL.